This T cell receptor (beta chain) was sequenced during a study of PD-L1 blockade in urothelial cancer. Study at large: Timepoints chosen for blood analysis were 3 weeks (second dose) and 6 weeks after treatment start. Peripheral blood specimens exhibited a median yield of roughly 140,000 T cells.

V was trimmed by 3 bases and J by 7 bases, leaving 15 bases between them. This CDR3 has 14 amino acids. CDR1 and CDR2 from the germline V gene are KGHSH and LQKENI. Urothelial carcinoma in patients was locally advanced or metastatic. Only in-frame clones appear in the TCRdb table, and some are missing; sequencing was by immunoSEQ multiplex PCR. Seen here are 20,000 to 30,000 clones, 87% observed once, and the top ten hold just over 3%. The TCR originated in a man aged 50 to 60 with urothelial cancer. Sequencing was performed on PBMCs, taken around atezolizumab (anti-PD-L1) treatment. The chain recombines TRBV18 with TRBJ1-1; D is unresolved. CDR3 nucleotide sequence: TGTGCCAGCTCACCGCCCGGAGGGCAGCTTGAAGCTTTCTTT. Translating it yields CASSPPGGQLEAFF.